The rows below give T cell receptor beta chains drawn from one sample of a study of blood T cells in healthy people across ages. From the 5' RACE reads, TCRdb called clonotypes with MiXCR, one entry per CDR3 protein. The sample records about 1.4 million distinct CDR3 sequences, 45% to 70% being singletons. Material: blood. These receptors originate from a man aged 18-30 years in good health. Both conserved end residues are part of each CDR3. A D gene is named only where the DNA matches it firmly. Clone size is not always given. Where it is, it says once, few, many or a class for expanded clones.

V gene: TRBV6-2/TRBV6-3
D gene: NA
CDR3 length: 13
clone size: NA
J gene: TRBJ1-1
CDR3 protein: CASSTTRGNEAFF
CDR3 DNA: TGTGCCAGCAGCACCACCCGGGGGAATGAAGCTTTCTTT

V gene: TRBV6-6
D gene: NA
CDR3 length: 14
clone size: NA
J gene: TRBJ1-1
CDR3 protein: CASRSQGLNTEAFF
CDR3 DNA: TGTGCCAGCAGATCTCAGGGCCTGAACACTGAAGCTTTCTTT

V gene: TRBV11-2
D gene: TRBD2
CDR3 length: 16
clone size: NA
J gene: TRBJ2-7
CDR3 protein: CASSLGGGEGRYEQYF
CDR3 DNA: TGTGCCAGCAGCTTAGGGGGGGGGGAGGGCCGCTACGAGCAGTACTTC

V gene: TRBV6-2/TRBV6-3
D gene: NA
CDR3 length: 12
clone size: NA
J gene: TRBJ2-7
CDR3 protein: CASTDSGYEQYF
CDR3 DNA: TGTGCCAGCACCGATAGTGGTTACGAGCAGTACTTC

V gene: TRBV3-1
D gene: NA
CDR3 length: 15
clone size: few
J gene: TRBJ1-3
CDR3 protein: CASSQVLPFGNTIYF
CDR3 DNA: TGTGCCAGCAGCCAAGTTTTACCGTTCGGGAACACCATATATTTT

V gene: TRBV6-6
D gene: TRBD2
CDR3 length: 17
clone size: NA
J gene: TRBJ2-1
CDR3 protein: CASSYQGLAALYNEQFF
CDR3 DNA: TGTGCCAGCAGTTACCAGGGACTAGCGGCTCTCTACAATGAGCAGTTCTTC

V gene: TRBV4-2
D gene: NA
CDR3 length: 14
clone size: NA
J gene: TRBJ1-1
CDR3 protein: CASSLPGEGTEAFF
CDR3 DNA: TGTGCCAGCAGCCTCCCTGGCGAGGGCACTGAAGCTTTCTTT

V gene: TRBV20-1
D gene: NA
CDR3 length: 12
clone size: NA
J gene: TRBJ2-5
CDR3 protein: CSASKGVETQYF
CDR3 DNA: TGCAGTGCTAGTAAGGGAGTAGAGACCCAGTACTTC

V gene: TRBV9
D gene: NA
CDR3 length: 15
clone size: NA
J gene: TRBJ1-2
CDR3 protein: CASSVESRLNYGYTF
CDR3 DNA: TGTGCCAGCAGCGTAGAATCGAGACTTAACTATGGCTACACCTTC

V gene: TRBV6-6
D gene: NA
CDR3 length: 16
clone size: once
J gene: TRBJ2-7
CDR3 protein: CASRGTHGTRRHEQYF
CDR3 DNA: TGTGCCAGCAGGGGGACTCACGGGACCCGGCGACACGAGCAGTACTTC

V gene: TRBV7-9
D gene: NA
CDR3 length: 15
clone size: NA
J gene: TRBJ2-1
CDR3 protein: CASSSVRTRGNEQFF
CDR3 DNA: TGTGCCAGCAGCTCAGTCAGAACAAGGGGCAATGAGCAGTTCTTC

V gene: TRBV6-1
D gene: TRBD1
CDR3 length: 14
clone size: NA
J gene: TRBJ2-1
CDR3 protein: CASSFTGGVDEQFF
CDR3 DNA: TGTGCCAGCAGTTTTACAGGGGGCGTGGATGAGCAGTTCTTC

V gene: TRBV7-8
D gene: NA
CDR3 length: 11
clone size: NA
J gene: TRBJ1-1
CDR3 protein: CASSSTAWAFF
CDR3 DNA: TGTGCCAGCAGCTCGACCGCCTGGGCTTTCTTT

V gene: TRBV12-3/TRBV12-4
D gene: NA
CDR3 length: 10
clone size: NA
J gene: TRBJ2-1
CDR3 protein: CASKNNEQFF
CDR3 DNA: TGTGCCAGCAAAAACAATGAGCAGTTCTTC

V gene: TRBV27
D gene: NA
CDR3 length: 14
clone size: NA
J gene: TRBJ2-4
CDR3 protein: CASSSLTGRREQYF
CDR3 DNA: TGTGCCAGCAGTTCCCTAACGGGGCGTCGAGAGCAGTACTTC

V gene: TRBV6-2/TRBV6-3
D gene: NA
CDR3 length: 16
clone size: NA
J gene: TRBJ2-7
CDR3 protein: CASRTIRVRGNYEQYF
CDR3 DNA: TGTGCCAGCAGGACCATAAGGGTCAGAGGGAACTACGAGCAGTACTTC

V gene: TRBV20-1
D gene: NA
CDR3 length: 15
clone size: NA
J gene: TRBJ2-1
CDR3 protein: CSASRRGRVYNEQFF
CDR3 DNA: TGCAGTGCTAGTAGGCGGGGAAGGGTTTACAATGAGCAGTTCTTC

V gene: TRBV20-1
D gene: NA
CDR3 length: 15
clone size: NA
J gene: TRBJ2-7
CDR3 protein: CSAKQGWGAPIEQYF
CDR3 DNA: TGCAGTGCTAAACAGGGGTGGGGGGCGCCAATCGAGCAGTACTTC

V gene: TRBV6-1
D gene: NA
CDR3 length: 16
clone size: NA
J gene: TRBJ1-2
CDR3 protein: CASMPPALRANYGYTF
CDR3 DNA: TGTGCCAGCATGCCCCCTGCTCTGAGGGCGAACTATGGCTACACCTTC

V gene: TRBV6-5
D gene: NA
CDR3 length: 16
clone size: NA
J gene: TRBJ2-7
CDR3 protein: CASSYNVRDSSYEQYF
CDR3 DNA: TGTGCCAGCAGTTATAACGTAAGAGACAGCTCCTACGAGCAGTACTTC

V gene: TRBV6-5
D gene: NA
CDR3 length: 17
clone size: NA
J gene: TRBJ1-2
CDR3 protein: CASSYLGARDGHYGYTF
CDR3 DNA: TGTGCCAGCAGTTACCTAGGAGCCCGGGACGGACACTATGGCTACACCTTC

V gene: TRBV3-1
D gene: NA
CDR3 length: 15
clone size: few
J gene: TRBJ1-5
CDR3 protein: CASSPEGLSNQPQHF
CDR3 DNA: TGTGCCAGCAGCCCGGAGGGGCTCAGCAATCAGCCCCAGCATTTT

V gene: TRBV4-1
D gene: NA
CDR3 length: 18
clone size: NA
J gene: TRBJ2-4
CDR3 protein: CASSQLVPGGTAKNIRYF
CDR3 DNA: TGCGCCAGCAGCCAACTAGTTCCCGGGGGAACGGCCAAAAACATTCGGTACTTC

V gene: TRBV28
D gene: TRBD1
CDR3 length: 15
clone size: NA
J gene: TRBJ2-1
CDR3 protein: CASRDREVSYNEQFF
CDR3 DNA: TGTGCCAGCAGGGACAGGGAAGTTAGCTACAATGAGCAGTTCTTC

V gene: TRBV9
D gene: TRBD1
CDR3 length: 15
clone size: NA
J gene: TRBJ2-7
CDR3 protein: CASSVSGTAYYEQYF
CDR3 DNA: TGTGCCAGCAGCGTATCAGGGACAGCGTACTACGAGCAGTACTTC

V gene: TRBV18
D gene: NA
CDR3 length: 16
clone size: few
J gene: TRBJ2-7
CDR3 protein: CASSPPDGMELYEQYF
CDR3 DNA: TGTGCCAGCTCACCACCGGACGGGATGGAGCTTTACGAGCAGTACTTC

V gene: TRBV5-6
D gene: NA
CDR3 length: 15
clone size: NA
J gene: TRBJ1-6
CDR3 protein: CASTTSSSYNSPLHF
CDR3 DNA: TGTGCCAGCACAACAAGTAGCTCCTATAATTCACCCCTCCACTTT

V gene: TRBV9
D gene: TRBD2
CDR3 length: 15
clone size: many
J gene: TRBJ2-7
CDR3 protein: CASSVGLAGSYEQYF
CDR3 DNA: TGTGCCAGCAGCGTAGGACTAGCGGGCTCCTACGAGCAGTACTTC

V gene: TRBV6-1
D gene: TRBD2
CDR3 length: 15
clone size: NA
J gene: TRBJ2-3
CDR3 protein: CASRSLAGPTDTQYF
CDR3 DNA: TGTGCCAGCAGGTCACTAGCGGGGCCCACAGATACGCAGTATTTT

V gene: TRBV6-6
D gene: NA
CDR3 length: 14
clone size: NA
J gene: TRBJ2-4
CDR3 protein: CASSYAKGFGVQYF
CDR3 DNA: TGTGCCAGCAGTTACGCAAAGGGTTTCGGCGTGCAGTACTTC

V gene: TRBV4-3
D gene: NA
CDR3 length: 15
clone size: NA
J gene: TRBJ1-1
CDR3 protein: CASSQEINLNTEAFF
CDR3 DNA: TGCGCCAGCAGCCAAGAAATAAACTTGAACACTGAAGCTTTCTTT

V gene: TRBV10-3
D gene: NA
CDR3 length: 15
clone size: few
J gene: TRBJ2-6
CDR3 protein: CAIYDQTSGANVLTF
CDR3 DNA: TGTGCCATCTATGACCAGACCTCTGGGGCCAACGTCCTGACTTTC

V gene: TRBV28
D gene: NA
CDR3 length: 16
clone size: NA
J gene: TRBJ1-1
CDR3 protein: CASSSADRPWDTEAFF
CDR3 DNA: TGTGCCAGCAGTTCCGCGGACCGCCCCTGGGACACTGAAGCTTTCTTT

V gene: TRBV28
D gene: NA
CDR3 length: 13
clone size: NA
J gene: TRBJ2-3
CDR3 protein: CASGTFGSDTQYF
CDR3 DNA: TGTGCCAGTGGGACGTTCGGCTCGGATACGCAGTATTTT

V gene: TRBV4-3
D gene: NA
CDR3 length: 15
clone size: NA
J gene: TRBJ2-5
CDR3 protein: CASSQALRHQETQYF
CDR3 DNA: TGCGCCAGCAGCCAGGCCCTCAGGCACCAAGAGACCCAGTACTTC

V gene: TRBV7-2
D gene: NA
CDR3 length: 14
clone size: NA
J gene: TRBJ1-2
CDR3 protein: CASSVVGSGRGYTF
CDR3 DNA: TGTGCCAGCAGCGTAGTAGGTTCGGGGCGTGGCTACACCTTC

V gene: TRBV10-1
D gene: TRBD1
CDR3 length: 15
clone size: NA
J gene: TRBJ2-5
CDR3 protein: CASSVLQGDKETQYF
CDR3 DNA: TGCGCCAGCAGTGTTCTCCAGGGGGACAAAGAGACCCAGTACTTC

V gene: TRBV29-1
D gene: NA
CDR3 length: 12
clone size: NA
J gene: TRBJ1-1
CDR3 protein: CSVVWENTEAFF
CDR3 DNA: TGCAGCGTTGTTTGGGAGAACACTGAAGCTTTCTTT

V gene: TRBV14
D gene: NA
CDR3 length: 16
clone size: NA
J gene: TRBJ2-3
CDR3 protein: CASSQETNLPTQTQYF
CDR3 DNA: TGTGCCAGCAGCCAAGAGACAAATCTCCCGACCCAAACGCAGTATTTT